The 24 T cell receptor beta chains listed next were all sequenced from one sample in a study of CD8+ T cells in alopecia areata. Following extraction, RNA underwent reverse transcription to cDNA, which served as the sequencing template. Profiled with immunoSEQ multiplex PCR; TCRdb holds only in-frame clones, not every one. The sample has around 110,000 clones, roughly 84% seen once. Treatment of the sample: oral pan-JAK inhibitor, 5-10 mg twice daily. The sample here was CD8+ T cells sorted from blood, taken at week 24, from a patient treated with tofacitinib. All receptors derive from a human donor with alopecia areata.

The gene calls are TRBV4-3 and TRBJ2-7, with a tentative D call TRBD1 (6 bases). V lost 0 bases and J 3 bases, leaving 15 bases between the germline ends. Per the germline V gene, CDR1 is LGHNA and CDR2 is YSLEER. This CDR3 spans 16 amino acids. CDR3: CASSQDTGPGDYEQYF. CDR3 nucleotide sequence: TGCGCCAGCAGCCAAGATACGGGTCCAGGGGACTACGAGCAGTACTTC.

This chain joins TRBV7-6 and TRBJ2-5; D might be TRBD2 (5 bases). The germline V gene has CDR1 SGHVS and CDR2 FNYEAQ. V lost 7 bases and J 5 bases, leaving 17 bases between the germline ends. The CDR3 is 14 residues long. The CDR3 bases are TGTGCCAGCATCCCGGACTCTCCCGACGAGACCCAGTACTTC. Amino acid sequence: CASIPDSPDETQYF. The full variable domain, rest sourced from reference TRBV7-6 and TRBJ2-5, is GAGVSQSPRYKVTKRGQDVALRCDPISGHVSLYWYRQALGQGPEFLTYFNYEAQQDKSGLPNDRFSAERPEGSISTLTIQRTEQRDSAMYRCASIPDSPDETQYFGPGTRLLVL.

The sample holds a few counts of this clone. This chain links TRBV2 with TRBJ2-3, with no clear D. Trimming took 3 bases from V and 1 from J, leaving 11 bases between them. The CDR3 has 15 amino acids. CDR1 and CDR2 from the germline V gene are SNHLY and FYNNEI. CDR3 protein: CASSDYGRGTDTQYF. The DNA for the CDR3 is TGTGCCAGCAGTGATTATGGGCGTGGCACAGATACGCAGTATTTT.

The chain couples TRBV5-1 to TRBJ1-1; 10 nucleotides line up with TRBD1. V gave up 5 bases and J gave up 4 bases; unmatched junction bases: 8. Germline-derived CDR1 and CDR2 are SGHRS and YFSETQ. This CDR3 spans 15 amino acids. CDR3: CASREDRGVGTEAFF. The DNA of the CDR3 is TGCGCCAGCAGGGAGGACAGGGGGGTGGGCACTGAAGCTTTCTTT.

CDR3 sequence: CASSLDGDISTDTQYF. In DNA, the CDR3 is TGCGCCAGCAGCTTGGATGGGGACATTAGCACAGATACGCAGTATTTT. The chain combines TRBV5-1 with TRBJ2-3, with a tentative D call TRBD1 (6 bases). There are 16 residues in the CDR3. The V gene's germline CDR1 is SGHRS and CDR2 YFSETQ. Between the trimmed V and J ends, which lost 0 bases and 0 bases, there was a span of 11 bases.

V usage is TRBV10-3 and J usage is TRBJ2-1; D uncertain. Trimming removed 8 bases at V and 4 bases at J, with 9 bases between. This CDR3 region has 12 residues. Germline lookup yields CDR1 ENHRY and CDR2 SYGVKD. CDR3 DNA: TGTGCCATCCATCACAGATACAATGAGCAGTTCTTC. Protein: CAIHHRYNEQFF.

The V gene is TRBV7-9, the J gene TRBJ2-3, with a tentative D call TRBD2 (5 bases). CDR1 and CDR2 from the germline V gene are SEHNR and FQNEAQ (reference sequence). The germline V and J ends were trimmed by 4 bases and 11 bases, with 16 bases remaining between them. CDR3 length: 13 amino acids. Here the CDR3 DNA reads TGTGCCAGCAGCTCCCGGACTCCTTTGTTGCAGTATTTT. Translating gives CASSSRTPLLQYF.

This chain links TRBV19 with TRBJ1-1; D remains ambiguous. V dropped 5 bases and J dropped 5 bases, with 15 bases sitting between them. Germline V CDR1 and CDR2: LNHDA, SQIVND (reference sequence). The CDR3 is 14 amino acids. The CDR3 region has the DNA TGTGCCAGTAGTGCGCACCAATTGGGGACTGAAGCTTTCTTT. Encoded protein: CASSAHQLGTEAFF.

The chain has TRBV27 and TRBJ2-3; the match to TRBD1 covers 9 bases. The trim removed 0 bases at V and 0 bases at J, leaving 7 bases unmatched. Germline assignment: CDR1 MNHEY and CDR2 SMNVEV (reference sequence). The CDR3 runs to 18 residues. In DNA form, the CDR3 reads TGTGCCAGCAGTTTATCAGGGAAGGACAGGGGAAGCACAGATACGCAGTATTTT. Its protein product is CASSLSGKDRGSTDTQYF.

V gene TRBV7-8 combines with J gene TRBJ1-1; D is unresolved. V shed 4 bases and J shed 7 bases, with 16 bases lying between them. The length of the CDR3 is 14 residues. Per germline, CDR1 SGHVS and CDR2 FQNEAQ. The CDR3 DNA is TGTGCCAGCAGCTATACTTTAGCGGACGGTGAAGCTTTCTTT. Encoded protein: CASSYTLADGEAFF.

This rearrangement joins TRBV7-6 to TRBJ1-1, with a possible D match to TRBD1 (6 bases). Germline-derived CDR1 and CDR2 are SGHVS and FNYEAQ. The CDR3 consists of 16 residues. V was shortened by 0 bases and J by 5 bases, with 16 bases between the two germline ends. This CDR3 reads CASSLAGGLGSTEAFF. The CDR3 DNA sequence: TGTGCCAGCAGCTTAGCCGGGGGGCTCGGGTCGACTGAAGCTTTCTTT. The variable domain in full, completed from reference TRBV7-6 and TRBJ1-1, reads GAGVSQSPRYKVTKRGQDVALRCDPISGHVSLYWYRQALGQGPEFLTYFNYEAQQDKSGLPNDRFSAERPEGSISTLTIQRTEQRDSAMYRCASSLAGGLGSTEAFFGQGTRLTVV.

The CDR3 nucleotides read TGTGCCAGCAGCGTAGCGGGGGGACTTTACAATGAGCAGTTCTTC. Protein product: CASSVAGGLYNEQFF. The chain has TRBV2 and TRBJ2-1; 10 nucleotides match TRBD2. This CDR3 is 15 amino acids long. The V and J ends lost 6 bases and 4 bases, in that order; junction bases with no gene match: 6. Germline loops: CDR1 SNHLY, CDR2 FYNNEI.

The V and J genes are TRBV27 and TRBJ2-7; possible D gene TRBD1, 5 bases. The CDR3 has 13 residues. Germline lookup yields CDR1 MNHEY and CDR2 SMNVEV (reference sequence). Trimming shortened V by 8 bases and J by 1 base, and 12 bases separated the two germline ends. DNA of the CDR3: TGTGCCAGCGGAGACAGCCCGTCCTACGAGCAGTACTTC. Protein sequence: CASGDSPSYEQYF.

The V gene is TRBV6-5, the J gene TRBJ2-5; 10 bases fit TRBD2. V lost 8 bases to trimming and J lost 2 bases; unmatched junction nucleotides: 8. Germline loops: CDR1 MNHEY, CDR2 SVGAGI. CDR3 length: 15 residues. The CDR3 sequence is CASLRVSGGQETQYF. The CDR3 region has the DNA TGTGCCAGCTTAAGGGTTAGCGGGGGGCAAGAGACCCAGTACTTC.

The chain has TRBV7-2 and TRBJ2-5, with 7 positions matching TRBD2. CDR1 is SGHTA, CDR2 FQGNSA, per germline. This CDR3 is built from 15 residues. With V trimmed by 2 bases and J by 0 bases, 3 bases remained unmatched. CDR3 amino acids: CASSLIGGNQETQYF. The CDR3 bases are TGTGCCAGCAGCTTAATCGGGGGGAACCAAGAGACCCAGTACTTC.

V is TRBV9 and J is TRBJ2-7; a possible D gene is TRBD2 (5 bases). The CDR3 has 14 amino acids. Per the germline V gene, CDR1 is SGDLS and CDR2 is YYNGEE. Trimming took 3 bases from V and 4 from J, leaving 14 bases between them. The CDR3 region is CASSAFEGSYEQYF. The CDR3 nucleotides read TGTGCCAGCAGCGCCTTTGAGGGTAGTTACGAGCAGTACTTC.

Details on this clone: The same CDR3 arises from other DNA sequences in this sample as well. The chain employs TRBV29-1 and TRBJ2-2; D tentatively fits TRBD1 or TRBD2 (5 bases each). The germline V gene encodes CDR1 SQVTM and CDR2 ANQGSEA. Trimming stripped 6 bases from V and 1 base from J, with 9 bases between. The CDR3 is made up of 13 amino acids. The CDR3 DNA is TGCAGCGTCCGGGACGGGAACACCGGGGAGCTGTTTTTT. Protein sequence: CSVRDGNTGELFF.

V is TRBV27 and J is TRBJ2-1; 8 bases fit TRBD1. This CDR3 has 11 residues. Germline V gene sequence: CDR1 MNHEY, CDR2 SMNVEV (reference sequence). Trimming took 5 bases from V and 15 from J; bases not matched to a gene: 6. For the CDR3, the DNA is TGTGCCAGCAGTACGGGACAGGACCCGTTCTTC. It translates to CASSTGQDPFF.

The table lists this clone with a count of one. This chain links TRBV29-1 with TRBJ2-5; 7 nucleotides match TRBD1. J lost 5 bases, V lost 6 bases, and 6 bases had no gene match. The CDR3 sequence is 12 residues long. Germline V gene sequence: CDR1 SQVTM, CDR2 ANQGSEA. The CDR3 is CSVRDSWETQYF. The DNA for the CDR3 is TGCAGCGTCCGGGACAGCTGGGAGACCCAGTACTTC.

V usage is TRBV19 and J usage is TRBJ2-1; maybe TRBD2 (6 bases). With 0 bases removed from V and 7 bases from J, the gap between germline ends came to 13 bases. Germline V gene sequence: CDR1 LNHDA, CDR2 SQIVND (reference sequence). The CDR3 runs to 15 residues. The CDR3 here is CASSIDHGTGNEQFF. Written as DNA, the CDR3 is TGTGCCAGTAGTATAGATCATGGGACTGGAAATGAGCAGTTCTTC.

This chain joins TRBV5-5 and TRBJ2-7, with 8 positions matching TRBD1. Germline V gene data show CDR1 as SGHKS and CDR2 as YYEKEE (reference sequence). J gave up 2 bases and V 4 bases, and 8 bases lay outside the gene matches. This CDR3 comprises 15 residues. The CDR3 DNA follows: TGTGCCAGCAGCATCGGACAGGGCGGAACCTACGAGCAGTACTTC. Protein: CASSIGQGGTYEQYF.

The rearrangement links TRBV6-1 to TRBJ1-5; D not certain. Trimming shortened V by 1 base and J by 3 bases, and 10 bases separated the two germline ends. This CDR3 region has 15 residues. CDR1 is MNHNS, CDR2 SASEGT, per germline. The CDR3 nucleotides read TGTGCCAGCAGTGAAGGACAACCGTACAATCAGCCCCAGCATTTT. This sequence encodes CASSEGQPYNQPQHF.

This clone was seen a single time. The V gene is TRBV27, the J gene TRBJ1-1; D uncertain. V was shortened by 5 bases and J by 2 bases, with 18 bases between the two germline ends. The CDR3 has 16 residues. The germline CDR1 and CDR2 sequences are MNHEY and SMNVEV (reference sequence). The CDR3 sequence: CASSPEEPNRNTEAFF. In DNA, the CDR3 is TGTGCCAGCAGTCCCGAGGAGCCGAACCGAAACACTGAAGCTTTCTTT.

The chain carries TRBV7-3 and TRBJ2-1; 8 bases are shared with TRBD1. Germline V gives CDR1 SGHTA, CDR2 FQGTGA. The CDR3 spans 15 residues. With V trimmed by 4 bases and J by 7 bases, 9 bases remained unmatched. CDR3 in amino acids: CASSSWGQAPNEQFF. The CDR3 DNA sequence: TGTGCCAGCAGCTCGTGGGGACAGGCCCCTAATGAGCAGTTCTTC.